These T cell receptor beta chains were read from a single sample in a study of cytomegalovirus exposure and HLA in healthy donors. Using immunoSEQ multiplex PCR, the repertoire was profiled, and TCRdb retains in-frame clones only, with some absent. The sample consists of 65,000 to 85,000 clones, roughly 79% of them appearing once. Sequencing was done on a sample of PBMCs. Receptor source: a woman in her thirties or forties in good health and CMV-seropositive. Both conserved end residues are part of each CDR3. Each record gives: V gene, clone size, D gene, J gene, CDR3 protein, CDR3 DNA. D genes are given only for firm matches. Size is stated for part of the rows, as once, few or many counts, or as a class when the clone is expanded.

TRBV6-5	NA	NA	TRBJ1-5	CASSVQGYGQPQHF	TGTGCCAGCAGCGTCCAGGGATATGGGCAGCCCCAGCATTTT
TRBV28	NA	TRBD1	TRBJ2-7	CASSYQWTGIRRTYEQYF	TGTGCCAGCAGTTACCAGTGGACAGGGATAAGGAGGACCTACGAGCAGTACTTC
TRBV5-4	NA	TRBD2	TRBJ2-3	CASSLAGGTDTQYF	TGTGCCAGCAGCTTAGCGGGGGGCACAGATACGCAGTATTTT
TRBV2	few	NA	TRBJ2-5	CASSGFSWDIQETQYF	TGTGCCAGCAGTGGATTCTCCTGGGACATACAAGAGACCCAGTACTTC
TRBV19	NA	TRBD1	TRBJ1-1	CASSNGQGPEAFF	TGTGCCAGTAGTAACGGACAGGGGCCTGAAGCTTTCTTT
TRBV6-1	NA	TRBD1	TRBJ1-2	CASRLTGTNYGYTF	TGTGCCAGCAGGCTGACAGGGACTAACTATGGCTACACCTTC
TRBV6-1	NA	TRBD2	TRBJ2-7	CATLAGGPHEQYF	TGTGCCACATTAGCGGGAGGGCCCCACGAGCAGTACTTC
TRBV4-2	NA	TRBD1	TRBJ2-1	CASSQGGQQYNEQFF	TGTGCCAGCAGCCAAGGGGGACAGCAGTACAATGAGCAGTTCTTC
TRBV9	few	TRBD1	TRBJ2-7	CASSPRDRGSYEQYF	TGTGCCAGCAGCCCCCGTGACAGGGGCTCCTACGAGCAGTACTTC
TRBV5-1	once	TRBD1	TRBJ2-7	CASSQTGMETYEQYF	TGCGCCAGCAGCCAGACAGGGATGGAAACCTACGAGCAGTACTTC
TRBV9	NA	NA	TRBJ1-3	CASSVESGSGNTIYF	TGTGCCAGCAGCGTAGAGTCGGGCTCTGGAAACACCATATATTTT
TRBV29-1	NA	NA	TRBJ1-2	CSVEDTRGAYGYTF	TGCAGCGTTGAAGATACCAGGGGAGCCTATGGCTACACCTTC
TRBV29-1	NA	TRBD1	TRBJ1-2	CSVRDRVGYGYTF	TGCAGCGTTCGGGACAGGGTAGGCTATGGCTACACCTTC
TRBV29-1	NA	NA	TRBJ2-5	CSFDPGGGETQYF	TGCAGCTTCGACCCAGGGGGAGGAGAGACCCAGTACTTC
TRBV6-6	NA	NA	TRBJ1-4	CAAHRETNEKLFF	TGTGCCGCCCACCGGGAGACTAATGAAAAACTGTTTTTT
TRBV5-1	NA	TRBD2	TRBJ2-2	CASSLGLAGGGTGELFF	TGCGCCAGCAGCTTGGGACTAGCGGGAGGTGGCACCGGGGAGCTGTTTTTT
TRBV9	few	NA	TRBJ1-4	CASSADTGEKLFF	TGTGCCAGCAGCGCCGACACAGGGGAAAAACTGTTTTTT
TRBV6-5	NA	TRBD1	TRBJ1-2	CASSRTGTSGYTF	TGTGCCAGCAGCCGGACAGGGACGTCTGGCTACACCTTC
TRBV5-1	NA	NA	TRBJ2-7	CASSLGQVPYEQYF	TGCGCCAGCAGCTTGGGGCAGGTTCCCTACGAGCAGTACTTC
TRBV11-2	once	NA	TRBJ2-3	CASSPKSLGPADTQYF	TGTGCCAGCAGCCCAAAGTCCCTAGGCCCCGCAGATACGCAGTATTTT
TRBV20-1	NA	NA	TRBJ2-7	CSGQPGGEQYF	TGCAGTGGCCAACCAGGGGGGGAGCAGTACTTC
TRBV28	NA	TRBD2	TRBJ2-4	CASSLSASGKAKNIQYF	TGTGCCAGCAGTTTATCGGCCAGCGGGAAGGCCAAAAACATTCAGTACTTC
TRBV25-1	NA	NA	TRBJ2-1	CASSRVLNEQFF	TGTGCCAGCAGTCGGGTCCTAAATGAGCAGTTCTTC
TRBV2	NA	TRBD1	TRBJ1-4	CASSATGANEKLFF	TGTGCCAGCAGTGCGACAGGGGCTAATGAAAAACTGTTTTTT
TRBV5-6	NA	TRBD1	TRBJ2-7	CASSYYSGQEYEQYF	TGTGCCAGCAGCTATTACTCGGGACAGGAGTACGAGCAGTACTTC
TRBV30	NA	NA	TRBJ2-3	CAWSRGNTDTQYF	TGTGCCTGGAGTAGGGGGAACACAGATACGCAGTATTTT
TRBV14	NA	NA	TRBJ1-1	CASSQDRGGGTEAFF	TGTGCCAGCAGCCAAGATCGCGGGGGAGGTACTGAAGCTTTCTTT
TRBV5-1	NA	NA	TRBJ1-4	CASSLNSGSEEKLFF	TGCGCCAGCAGCTTGAATTCGGGATCCGAGGAAAAACTGTTTTTT
TRBV4-1	once	NA	TRBJ2-5	CASRCVRRQGGVEETQYF	TGCGCCAGCAGATGTGTGCGGCGACAGGGAGGAGTGGAAGAGACCCAGTACTTC
TRBV4-1	NA	NA	TRBJ2-7	CASSPQAMGAYEQYF	TGCGCCAGCAGCCCCCAGGCTATGGGCGCCTACGAGCAGTACTTC
TRBV5-6	NA	NA	TRBJ2-7	CASQIGGKAPYEQYF	TGTGCCAGCCAGATTGGGGGGAAGGCGCCCTACGAGCAGTACTTC
TRBV18	NA	TRBD1	TRBJ1-5	CASSLGQGLNQPQHF	TGTGCCAGCTCACTAGGACAGGGACTAAATCAGCCCCAGCATTTT
TRBV2	NA	TRBD1	TRBJ1-4	CATQVQGMGEKLFF	TGTGCCACCCAGGTACAGGGGATGGGTGAAAAACTGTTTTTT
TRBV5-1	NA	TRBD1	TRBJ1-2	CASSDRDRGSDYGYTF	TGCGCCAGCAGCGACCGGGACAGGGGATCGGACTATGGCTACACCTTC
TRBV19	NA	NA	TRBJ2-2	CASSASTKNTGELFF	TGTGCCAGTAGCGCTTCGACTAAGAACACCGGGGAGCTGTTTTTT
TRBV15	NA	NA	TRBJ2-1	CATSRDVAGANEQFF	TGTGCCACCAGCAGAGATGTGGCTGGGGCCAATGAGCAGTTCTTC
TRBV15	NA	TRBD1	TRBJ2-1	CATSRGQGLSNEQFF	TGTGCCACCAGTAGAGGACAGGGTCTCAGCAATGAGCAGTTCTTC
TRBV10-3	few	NA	TRBJ2-5	CAISVGGLQETQYF	TGTGCCATCAGTGTTGGCGGCCTCCAAGAGACCCAGTACTTC
TRBV15	NA	TRBD2	TRBJ2-1	CATSRDQRGLAGENEQFF	TGTGCCACCAGCAGAGACCAACGGGGACTAGCGGGAGAGAATGAGCAGTTCTTC
TRBV9	NA	NA	TRBJ2-2	CASSVGTLNTGELFF	TGTGCCAGCAGCGTAGGAACTTTGAACACCGGGGAGCTGTTTTTT
TRBV5-1	NA	NA	TRBJ2-5	CASSPGTQQETQYF	TGCGCCAGCAGCCCGGGGACACAACAAGAGACCCAGTACTTC
TRBV29-1	NA	TRBD1	TRBJ2-3	CSVSETGSFTDTQYF	TGCAGCGTGAGCGAGACAGGGTCATTCACCGATACGCAGTATTTT
TRBV29-1	NA	NA	TRBJ2-1	CSVGGVGDQFF	TGCAGCGTTGGGGGAGTTGGGGATCAGTTCTTC
TRBV29-1	NA	NA	TRBJ1-1	CSVEDGSWTEIDEAFF	TGCAGCGTTGAAGATGGGTCTTGGACAGAAATTGATGAAGCTTTCTTT
TRBV5-4	NA	TRBD2	TRBJ2-1	CASSLGTSVSYNEQFF	TGTGCCAGCAGCTTGGGGACTAGCGTGTCCTACAATGAGCAGTTCTTC
TRBV5-1	NA	TRBD2	TRBJ2-3	CASSLGVSGGSTDTQYF	TGCGCCAGCAGCTTGGGAGTTTCGGGGGGAAGCACAGATACGCAGTATTTT
TRBV6-1	NA	TRBD2	TRBJ2-1	CASSEMGLAGGNEQFF	TGTGCCAGCAGTGAAATGGGACTAGCGGGAGGGAATGAGCAGTTCTTC
TRBV27	NA	NA	TRBJ2-3	CASSRTSFDTQYF	TGTGCCAGCAGTAGAACTAGTTTCGATACGCAGTATTTT
TRBV11-2	NA	TRBD2	TRBJ2-1	CASSLVTSGISGEQFF	TGTGCCAGCAGCCTAGTGACTAGCGGGATTTCAGGTGAGCAGTTCTTC
TRBV29-1	NA	NA	TRBJ1-4	CSAHQGGEKLFF	TGCAGCGCTCACCAGGGAGGAGAAAAACTGTTTTTT
TRBV7-9	once	TRBD2	TRBJ2-3	CASSSGLAGELDTQYF	TGTGCCAGCAGCTCGGGACTAGCGGGGGAGTTGGATACGCAGTATTTT
TRBV6-6	NA	TRBD2	TRBJ2-2	CASSYPPSVAGGELFF	TGTGCCAGCAGTTACCCCCCAAGTGTAGCGGGCGGGGAGCTGTTTTTT
TRBV28	NA	TRBD1	TRBJ2-2	CATPGQGAGELFF	TGTGCCACACCGGGACAGGGGGCCGGGGAGCTGTTTTTT
TRBV6-6	NA	NA	TRBJ2-7	CASGGVSYEQYF	TGTGCCAGTGGAGGGGTGTCCTACGAGCAGTACTTC